The T cell receptor beta chain under discussion was sequenced for a study of identical twins. CDR3 length equals 14 residues. CDR1 is LGHNA, CDR2 YNFKEQ, per germline. The germline V and J ends were trimmed by 1 base and 3 bases, with 9 bases remaining between them. Findings and caveats of the study: Weaker excess twin sharing was observed in beta out-of-frame sequences. Cord blood beta clonotypes that were abundant carried fewer insertions, and memory repertoires showed no such trend.

It was template switching that added a universal primer site, and there were unique molecular identifiers on the cDNA. In TCRdb, the 5' RACE reads were re-called with MiXCR into one record per CDR3 protein. The data contain over 200,000 distinct CDR3 sequences, about a tenth of them seen just once; the ten biggest clones take up about 5%. This clonotype was recorded a few times. Its antigen remains unknown. What was sequenced was memory (CD45RO+) T cells sorted from blood. The receptor was derived from a woman aged 18-29 years in good health. This chain connects TRBV4-2 to TRBJ1-1; D unclear. In DNA form, the CDR3 reads TGTGCCAGCAGCCAAGCCGGGAAGGACACTGAAGCTTTCTTT. This gives the protein CASSQAGKDTEAFF.